This TCR beta chain comes out of a study of blood T cell repertoires in COVID-19. This CDR3 spans 15 amino acids. Germline V gene sequence: CDR1 LNHDA, CDR2 SQIVND (reference sequence). The V and J ends lost 7 bases and 2 bases respectively, with 15 bases between them. Per the original data handling: Researchers report that nucleated cell counts were estimated from reference gene primer amplification. Repertoires were generated with immunoSEQ multiplex PCR, while TCRdb's copy carries only in-frame clones and drops some. The V and J calls and clone size are taken from that table; D and trimming were inferred from the DNA. The sample consists of under 200,000 clones, roughly 85% of them appearing once. Living in roughly 23 US areas, the participants were between about 18 and 90 years of age. For recovered donors of Cohort 3, there were two negative PCRs, clearance, or symptom resolution.

Material for sequencing was PBMCs or T cells enriched from blood (not recorded which). The J gene is TRBJ1-5, the V gene TRBV19, with unresolved D. This clonotype originated in a man aged 55 to 70 who had recovered from COVID-19. The CDR3 DNA reads as TGTGCCAGTACCATCGGGGATGTGGGCAATCAGCCCCAGCATTTT. It encodes CASTIGDVGNQPQHF.